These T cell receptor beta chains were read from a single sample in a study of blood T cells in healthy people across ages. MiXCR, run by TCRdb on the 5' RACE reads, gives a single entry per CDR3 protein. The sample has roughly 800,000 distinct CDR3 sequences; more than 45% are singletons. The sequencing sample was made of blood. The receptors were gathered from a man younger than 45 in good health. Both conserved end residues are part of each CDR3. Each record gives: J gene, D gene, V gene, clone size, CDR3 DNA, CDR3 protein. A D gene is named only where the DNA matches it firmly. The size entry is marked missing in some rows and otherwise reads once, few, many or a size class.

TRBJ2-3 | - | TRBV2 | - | TGTGCCAGCAGTGAATGGCAAGTGACAGTCGATACGCAGTATTTT | CASSEWQVTVDTQYF
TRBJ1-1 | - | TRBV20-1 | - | TGCAGTGCTAGAGTTACAGGGAAGCGTGGACAGAACACTGAAGCTTTCTTT | CSARVTGKRGQNTEAFF
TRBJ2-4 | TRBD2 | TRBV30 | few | TGTGCCTGGAGTGTGCCGGGAGGGAACATTCAGTACTTC | CAWSVPGGNIQYF
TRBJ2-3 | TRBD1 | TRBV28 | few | TGTGCCAGCACTAGGGACAGACTATATACGCAGTATTTT | CASTRDRLYTQYF
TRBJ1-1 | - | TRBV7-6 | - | TGTGCCAGCAGCTCGGATCCCCCGGGACGGACCATGAACACTGAAGCTTTCTTT | CASSSDPPGRTMNTEAFF
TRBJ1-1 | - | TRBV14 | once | TGTGCCAGCAGCCACAGGCACGGAGCGAACACTGAAGCTTTCTTT | CASSHRHGANTEAFF
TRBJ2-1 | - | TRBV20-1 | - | TGCAGTGCCACTGGGATGGGGGGGCAAGACAATGAGCAGTTCTTC | CSATGMGGQDNEQFF
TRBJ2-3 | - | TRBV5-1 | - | TGCGCCAGCAGCTTGGGGGGACTCCTAGATACGCAGTATTTT | CASSLGGLLDTQYF
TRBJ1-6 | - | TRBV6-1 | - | TGTGCCAGCAGCCTTCGGGCAGGGAATAATTCACCCCTCCACTTT | CASSLRAGNNSPLHF
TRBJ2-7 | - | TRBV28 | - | TGTGCCAGCTTTGGAGGGGTGGGCTACGAGCAGTACTTC | CASFGGVGYEQYF
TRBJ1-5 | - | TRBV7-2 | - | TGTGCCAGCAGCTTGGGGACCGTCCGGCCCCAGCATTTT | CASSLGTVRPQHF
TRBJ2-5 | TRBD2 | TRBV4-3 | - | TGCGCCAGCAGCCCTAACCCCCTAGCGGGAAGACAAGAGACCCAGTACTTC | CASSPNPLAGRQETQYF
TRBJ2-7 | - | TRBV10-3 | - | TGTGCCATCAGTGAGTCCAGGGTCTTGGAGCAGTACTTC | CAISESRVLEQYF
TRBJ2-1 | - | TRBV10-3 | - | TGTGCCATCAGGACGGGAGATCAGGGCGATGAGCAGTTCTTC | CAIRTGDQGDEQFF
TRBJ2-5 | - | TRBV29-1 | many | TGCAGCGTTGAAGATCCCGGGCCACAAGAGACCCAGTACTTC | CSVEDPGPQETQYF
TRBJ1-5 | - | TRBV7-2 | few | TGTGCCAGCAGCTACCCGACCAGTGGTCAGCCCCAGCATTTT | CASSYPTSGQPQHF
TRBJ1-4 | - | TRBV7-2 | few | TGTGCCAGCAGCTTAGACTTTAGTGAAAAACTGTTTTTT | CASSLDFSEKLFF
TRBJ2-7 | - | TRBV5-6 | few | TGTGCCAGCAGGCGGTTTTCGGGACGGGGAGGTACCGAGCAGTACTTC | CASRRFSGRGGTEQYF
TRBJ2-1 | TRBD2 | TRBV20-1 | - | TGCAGTGCCGAGGGACTAGCGGAATCCAACAATGAGCAGTTCTTC | CSAEGLAESNNEQFF
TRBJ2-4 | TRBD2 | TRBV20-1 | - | TGCAGTACCAGCGGGAGGGCCGCTCGAGCCCAGTACTTC | CSTSGRAARAQYF
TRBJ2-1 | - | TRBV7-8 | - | TGTGCCAGCAGCGCCGGCACTAGCCTTAGCAATGAGCAGTTCTTC | CASSAGTSLSNEQFF
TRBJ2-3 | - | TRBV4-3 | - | TGCGCCAGCAGCCAAGATGCCTCCACAGATACGCAGTATTTT | CASSQDASTDTQYF
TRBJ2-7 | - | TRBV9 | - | TGTGCCAGCAGCGTGGAACCCAGGGGGGGGAACGAGCAGTACTTC | CASSVEPRGGNEQYF
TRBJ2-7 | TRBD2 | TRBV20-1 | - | TGCAGTGCTAGAGTCCAGAGAGCGGGGGGCTCCTACGAGCAGTACTTC | CSARVQRAGGSYEQYF
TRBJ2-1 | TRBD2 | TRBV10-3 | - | TGTGCCATCAGTGATTTGACCCCCACACTGACGGGAGGCCCGTACAATGAGCAGTTCTTC | CAISDLTPTLTGGPYNEQFF
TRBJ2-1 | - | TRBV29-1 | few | TGCAGCGTTCGCCGACATTTTGCCGAAAATGAGCAGTTCTTC | CSVRRHFAENEQFF
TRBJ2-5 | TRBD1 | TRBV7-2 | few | TGTGCCAGCAGCTTAGGGATCACAGGGGGCGCCGGGCAGTACTTC | CASSLGITGGAGQYF
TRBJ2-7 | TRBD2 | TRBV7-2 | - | TGTGCCAGCAGCTTAGATGGGGGGGGCTCCTACGAGCAGTACTTC | CASSLDGGGSYEQYF
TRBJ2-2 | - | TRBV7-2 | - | TGTGCCAGCAGCAAATCAGGGGGGGCCGAGAACACCGGGGAGCTGTTTTTT | CASSKSGGAENTGELFF
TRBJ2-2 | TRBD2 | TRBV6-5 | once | TGTGCCAGCAGTCCGCGTAGCGGGAAGGACACCGGGGAGCTGTTTTTT | CASSPRSGKDTGELFF
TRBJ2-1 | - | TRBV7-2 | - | TGTGCCAGCAGCTTAAATGATGAGCAGTTCTTC | CASSLNDEQFF
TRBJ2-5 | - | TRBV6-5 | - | TGTGCCAGCACTTCTATAGGCGGAATCCAAGAGACCCAGTACTTC | CASTSIGGIQETQYF
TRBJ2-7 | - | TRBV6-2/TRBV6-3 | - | TGTGCCAGCAACTCCATACAGGGCGACTCCTACGAGCAGTACTTC | CASNSIQGDSYEQYF
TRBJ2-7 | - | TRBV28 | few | TGTGCCACCAGGCAGGGGGGGAACTCCTACGAGCAGTACTTC | CATRQGGNSYEQYF
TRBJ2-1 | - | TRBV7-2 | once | TGTGCCAGCAGCCAATCGACTAGTCGCAATGAGCAGTTCTTC | CASSQSTSRNEQFF
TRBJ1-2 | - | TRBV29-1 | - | TGCAGCGTTGAAGGGGAGCTTGATGGCTACACCTTC | CSVEGELDGYTF
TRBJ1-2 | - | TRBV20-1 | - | TGCAGTGCTAAGGGCAGGGAGGCGTCTGGCTACACCTTC | CSAKGREASGYTF
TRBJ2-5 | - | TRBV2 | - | TGTGCCAGCAGGCCAGCGAGGGGGGGAGAGACCCAGTACTTC | CASRPARGGETQYF
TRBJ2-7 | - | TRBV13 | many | TGTGCCAGCAGCAAGACAGGCCCAACATCCTACGAGCAGTACTTC | CASSKTGPTSYEQYF
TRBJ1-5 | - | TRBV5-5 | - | TGTGCCAGCAGCAAATCAAATACGGAGCCCCAGCATTTT | CASSKSNTEPQHF
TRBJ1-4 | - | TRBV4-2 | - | TGTGCCAGCAGCCAAGAAGGGCAGGAAAAACTGTTTTTT | CASSQEGQEKLFF
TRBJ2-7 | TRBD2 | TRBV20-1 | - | TGCAGTGCTACCCAGCGGGACTGGAGTTACGAGCAGTACTTC | CSATQRDWSYEQYF
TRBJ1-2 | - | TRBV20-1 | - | TGCAGTGCTAACAGAGTTAGCTATGGCTACACCTTC | CSANRVSYGYTF
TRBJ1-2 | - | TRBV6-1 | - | TGTGCCAGCAGTGGGGGAAATTTCCCATCTTCCCATGGCTACACCTTC | CASSGGNFPSSHGYTF
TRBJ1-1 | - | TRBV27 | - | TGTGCCAGCAGTTTATCGTCAGGACCTTTGGAAGCTTTCTTT | CASSLSSGPLEAFF
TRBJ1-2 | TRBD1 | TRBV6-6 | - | TGTGCCAGCGACAGGGATGGCTACGGCTACACCTTC | CASDRDGYGYTF
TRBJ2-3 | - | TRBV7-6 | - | TGTGCCAGCAGCTCACAGTACACCCTGAGCGGGAGCACAGATACGCAGTATTTT | CASSSQYTLSGSTDTQYF
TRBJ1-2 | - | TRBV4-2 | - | TGTGCCAGCAGCCGGACCGACTTGGTTGGCTACACCTTC | CASSRTDLVGYTF
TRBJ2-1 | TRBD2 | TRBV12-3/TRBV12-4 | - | TGTGCCAGCAGCCTTAGCAGCGGGAGGTTCCATGATGAGCAGTTCTTC | CASSLSSGRFHDEQFF
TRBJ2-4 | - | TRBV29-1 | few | TGCAGCGTTCTCGCAGGGGGGAAAAACATTCAGTACTTC | CSVLAGGKNIQYF
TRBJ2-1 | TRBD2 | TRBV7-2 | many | TGTGCCAGCAGCTTGGCTAGCGGACTCAATGAGCAGTTCTTC | CASSLASGLNEQFF
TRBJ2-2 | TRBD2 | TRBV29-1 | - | TGCAGCGTTGAAGAAGCTAGCGGGAGTATAGGCACCGGGGAGCTGTTTTTT | CSVEEASGSIGTGELFF
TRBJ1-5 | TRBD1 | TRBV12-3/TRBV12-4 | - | TGTGCCAGCAGCGGGACAGACCCCGCGGATCAGCCCCAGCATTTT | CASSGTDPADQPQHF
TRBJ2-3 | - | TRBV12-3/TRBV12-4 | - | TGTGCCAGCAGAATCCCCAGCACAGATACGCAGTATTTT | CASRIPSTDTQYF
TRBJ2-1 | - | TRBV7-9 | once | TGTGCCAGCAGCTTAGGCAGGGGCCAAGAGCAGTTCTTC | CASSLGRGQEQFF
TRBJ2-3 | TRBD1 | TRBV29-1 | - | TGCAGCGTTGAAGGGACAGGGTTAGATACGCAGTATTTT | CSVEGTGLDTQYF
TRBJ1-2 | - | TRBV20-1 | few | TGCAGTGCTAGAGATCTAGGGGATTATGGCTACACCTTC | CSARDLGDYGYTF
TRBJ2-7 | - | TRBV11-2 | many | TGTGCCAGCAGCTTTGGGGAGCACGAGCAGTACTTC | CASSFGEHEQYF
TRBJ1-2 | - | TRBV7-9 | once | TGTGCCAGCACCCGAGCTGGGGTACCTATTAACTATGGCTACACCTTC | CASTRAGVPINYGYTF